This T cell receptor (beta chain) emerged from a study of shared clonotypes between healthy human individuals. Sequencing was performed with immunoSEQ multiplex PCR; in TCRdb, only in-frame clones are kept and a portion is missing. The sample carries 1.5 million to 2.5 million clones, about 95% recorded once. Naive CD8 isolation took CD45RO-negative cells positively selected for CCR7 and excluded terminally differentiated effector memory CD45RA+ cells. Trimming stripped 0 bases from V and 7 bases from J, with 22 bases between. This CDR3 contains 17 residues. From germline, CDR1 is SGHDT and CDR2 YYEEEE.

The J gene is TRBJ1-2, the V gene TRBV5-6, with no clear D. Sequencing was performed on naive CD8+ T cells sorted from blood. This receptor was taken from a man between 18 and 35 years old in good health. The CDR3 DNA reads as TGTGCCAGCAGCTTGGAAAATGCCGTCAGACTAAGAGGTGGCTACACCTTC. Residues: CASSLENAVRLRGGYTF.